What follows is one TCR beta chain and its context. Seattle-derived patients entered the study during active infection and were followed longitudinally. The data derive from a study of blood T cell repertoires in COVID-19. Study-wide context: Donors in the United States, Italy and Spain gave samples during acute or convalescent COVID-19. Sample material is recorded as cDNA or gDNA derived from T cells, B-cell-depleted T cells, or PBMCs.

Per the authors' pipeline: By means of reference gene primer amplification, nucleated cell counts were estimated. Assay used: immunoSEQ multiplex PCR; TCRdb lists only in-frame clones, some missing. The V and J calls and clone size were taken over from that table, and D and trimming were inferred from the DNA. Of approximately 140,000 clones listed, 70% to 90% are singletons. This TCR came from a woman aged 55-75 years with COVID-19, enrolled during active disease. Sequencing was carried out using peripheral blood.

This chain's CDR3 is CASEKCSYNEQFF. The CDR3 DNA reads as TGTGCCAGCGAGAAGTGCTCCTACAATGAGCAGTTCTTC. The chain carries TRBV6-5 and TRBJ2-1; D remains unclear. The CDR3 loop spans 13 amino acids. The V gene lost 8 bases and the J gene lost 0 bases, with 8 bases spanning the gap. Per germline, CDR1 MNHEY and CDR2 SVGAGI.